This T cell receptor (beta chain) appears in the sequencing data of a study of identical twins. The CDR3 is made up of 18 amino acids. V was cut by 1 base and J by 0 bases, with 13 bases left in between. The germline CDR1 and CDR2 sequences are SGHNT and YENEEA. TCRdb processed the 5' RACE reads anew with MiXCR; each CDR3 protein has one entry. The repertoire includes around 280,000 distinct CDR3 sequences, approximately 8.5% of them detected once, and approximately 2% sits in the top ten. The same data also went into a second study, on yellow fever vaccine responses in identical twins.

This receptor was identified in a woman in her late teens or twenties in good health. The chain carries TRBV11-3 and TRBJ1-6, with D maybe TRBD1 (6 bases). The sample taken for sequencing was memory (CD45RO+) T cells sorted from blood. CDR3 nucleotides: TGTGCCAGCAGCTTAGGTCCGGGGGCGAGCTCCTATAATTCACCCCTCCACTTT. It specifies CASSLGPGASSYNSPLHF.